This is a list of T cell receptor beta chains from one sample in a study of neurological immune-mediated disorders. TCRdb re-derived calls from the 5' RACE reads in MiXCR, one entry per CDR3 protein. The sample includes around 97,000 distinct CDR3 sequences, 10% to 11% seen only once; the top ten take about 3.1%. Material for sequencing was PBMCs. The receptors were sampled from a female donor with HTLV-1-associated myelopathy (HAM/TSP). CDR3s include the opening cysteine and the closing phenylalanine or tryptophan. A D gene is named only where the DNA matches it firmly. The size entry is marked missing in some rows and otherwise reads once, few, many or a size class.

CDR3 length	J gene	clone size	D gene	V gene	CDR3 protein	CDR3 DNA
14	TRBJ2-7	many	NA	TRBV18	CASSPGYGRHEQYF	TGTGCCAGCTCACCAGGATACGGACGGCACGAGCAGTACTTC
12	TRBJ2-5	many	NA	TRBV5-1	CASSETMETQYF	TGCGCCAGCAGCGAAACTATGGAGACCCAGTACTTC
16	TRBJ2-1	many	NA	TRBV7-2	CASSSASGVTYNEQFF	TGTGCCAGCAGCTCAGCTTCGGGAGTCACGTACAATGAGCAGTTCTTC
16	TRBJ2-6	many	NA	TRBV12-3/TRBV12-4	CASSLIQGSGANVLTF	TGTGCCAGCAGTCTAATACAGGGCTCTGGGGCCAACGTCCTGACTTTC
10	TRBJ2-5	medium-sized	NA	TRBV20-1	CSANPETQYF	TGCAGTGCAAACCCAGAGACCCAGTACTTC
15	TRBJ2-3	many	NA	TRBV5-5	CASSSGPTSTDTQYF	TGTGCCAGCAGCTCCGGACCGACCAGCACAGATACGCAGTATTTT
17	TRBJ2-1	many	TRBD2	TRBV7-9	CASSGGASGGPYNEQFF	TGTGCCAGCAGCGGGGGAGCAAGCGGGGGGCCCTACAATGAGCAGTTCTTC
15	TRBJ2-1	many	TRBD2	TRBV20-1	CSALSGGGSYNEQFF	TGCAGTGCTCTTAGCGGGGGGGGCTCCTACAATGAGCAGTTCTTC
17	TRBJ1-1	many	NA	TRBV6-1	CASSAPPNGAPVTEAFF	TGTGCCAGCAGTGCTCCCCCGAACGGGGCGCCAGTGACTGAAGCTTTCTTT
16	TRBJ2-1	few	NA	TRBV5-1	CASNQGSLGSYNEQFF	TGCGCCAGCAACCAAGGAAGTTTGGGGAGCTACAATGAGCAGTTCTTC
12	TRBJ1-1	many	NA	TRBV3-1	CASSPDGEEAFF	TGTGCCAGCAGCCCCGACGGAGAGGAAGCTTTCTTT
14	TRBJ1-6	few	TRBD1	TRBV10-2	CASRLTGGGSPLHF	TGCGCCAGCAGACTTACAGGGGGTGGATCACCCCTCCACTTT
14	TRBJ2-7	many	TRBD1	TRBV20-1	CSASPGQGAHEQYF	TGCAGTGCTTCACCGGGACAGGGGGCCCACGAGCAGTACTTC
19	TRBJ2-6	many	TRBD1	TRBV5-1	CASSLLMTGGTSGANVLTF	TGCGCCAGCAGCCTACTCATGACAGGGGGCACCTCTGGGGCCAACGTCCTGACTTTC
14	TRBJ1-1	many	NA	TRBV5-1	CASSPQGRNTEAFF	TGCGCCAGCAGCCCTCAGGGGAGGAACACTGAAGCTTTCTTT
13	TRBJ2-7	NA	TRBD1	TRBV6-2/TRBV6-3	CASRTRTGDGQYF	TGTGCCAGCAGGACCCGGACAGGGGATGGGCAGTACTTC
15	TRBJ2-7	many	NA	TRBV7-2	CASSLDRTSSYEQYF	TGTGCCAGCAGCTTAGACAGAACAAGCTCCTACGAGCAGTACTTC
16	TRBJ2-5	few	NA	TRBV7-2	CASSLNFGGVLETQYF	TGTGCCAGCAGCTTAAACTTCGGCGGGGTGCTGGAGACCCAGTACTTC
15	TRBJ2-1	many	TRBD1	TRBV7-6	CASSFETGFYNEQFF	TGTGCCAGCAGCTTTGAGACAGGGTTCTACAATGAGCAGTTCTTC
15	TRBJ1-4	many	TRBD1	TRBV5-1	CASSDYGTGNEKLFF	TGCGCCAGCAGCGACTACGGGACAGGGAATGAAAAACTGTTTTTT
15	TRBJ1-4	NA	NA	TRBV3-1	CASSQDRGGGEKLFF	TGTGCCAGCAGCCAAGATCGAGGGGGAGGAGAGAAACTGTTTTTT
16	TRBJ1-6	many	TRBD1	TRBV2	CASRAGTGPNNSPLHF	TGTGCCAGCAGGGCCGGGACAGGGCCGAATAATTCACCCCTCCACTTT
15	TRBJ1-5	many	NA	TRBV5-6	CASSLEGYSNQPQHF	TGTGCCAGCAGCTTAGAGGGCTATAGCAATCAGCCCCAGCATTTT